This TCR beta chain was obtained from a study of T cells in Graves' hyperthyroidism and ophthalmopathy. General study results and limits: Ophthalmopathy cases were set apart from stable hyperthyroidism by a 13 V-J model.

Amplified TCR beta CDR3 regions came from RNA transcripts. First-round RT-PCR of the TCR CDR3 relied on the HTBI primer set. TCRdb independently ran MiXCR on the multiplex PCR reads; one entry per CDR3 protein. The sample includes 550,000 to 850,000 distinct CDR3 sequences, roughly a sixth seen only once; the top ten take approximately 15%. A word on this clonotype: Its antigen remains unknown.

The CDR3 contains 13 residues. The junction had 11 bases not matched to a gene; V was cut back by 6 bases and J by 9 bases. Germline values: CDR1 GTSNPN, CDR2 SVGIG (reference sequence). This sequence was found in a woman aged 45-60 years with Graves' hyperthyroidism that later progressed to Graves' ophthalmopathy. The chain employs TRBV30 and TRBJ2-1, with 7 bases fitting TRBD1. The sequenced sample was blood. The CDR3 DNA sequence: TGTGCCTGCACAAGGACAGGCCCAGGTGAGCAGTTCTTC. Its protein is CACTRTGPGEQFF.